Listed here are 6 T cell receptor beta chains from one sample, sequenced in a study of blood T cell repertoires in COVID-19. Sequencing was performed with immunoSEQ multiplex PCR; in TCRdb, only in-frame clones are kept and a portion is missing. The sample includes fewer than 350,000 clones, more than 70% seen only once; the top ten take roughly 7.1%. Material for sequencing was peripheral blood. The receptors were gathered from a woman between 50 and 59 years old who had recovered from COVID-19.

The chain uses TRBV6-4 and TRBJ2-2; TRBD2 might be the D (5 bases). The V end was cut by 4 bases, the J end by 1 base, with 7 bases between. The CDR3 runs to 14 residues. CDR1 is MRHNA and CDR2 is SNTAGT in the germline V gene. CDR3 nucleotides: TGTGCCAGCAGTGGGGAGAGGAACACCGGGGAGCTGTTTTTT. It encodes CASSGERNTGELFF.

This clone was seen a single time. The gene calls are TRBV28 and TRBJ1-1, with D possibly TRBD1 on 5 matching bases. Germline CDR1 and CDR2: MDHEN and SYDVKM. V was shortened by 3 bases and J by 8 bases, with 10 bases between the two germline ends. The CDR3 has 12 amino acids. Written as DNA, the CDR3 is TGTGCCAGCAGTTTCACGGAGGGGGAAGCTTTCTTT. This translates into CASSFTEGEAFF.

This clone was picked up one time. The V call is TRBV29-1, the J call TRBJ1-1; no definite D call. Per germline, CDR1 SQVTM and CDR2 ANQGSEA. CDR3 size: 10 residues. The germline V and J ends were trimmed by 4 bases and 8 bases, with 8 bases remaining between them. CDR3 region: CSVGGREAFF. DNA of the CDR3: TGCAGCGTTGGTGGTAGAGAAGCTTTCTTT.

The chain combines TRBV18 with TRBJ1-1, with D perhaps matching TRBD1 (5 bases). The CDR3 sequence is 13 residues long. The V and J ends lost 3 bases and 1 base respectively, with 6 bases between them. CDR1 and CDR2 (germline): KGHSH, LQKENI. CDR3 bases: TGTGCCAGCTCACCGGGGGGGAACACTGAAGCTTTCTTT. Its translation is CASSPGGNTEAFF.

This sequence joins TRBV28 and TRBJ1-5; 7 bases agree with TRBD1. The ends lost 7 bases at V and 1 base at J; junction bases unmatched: 7. Per germline, CDR1 MDHEN and CDR2 SYDVKM. The CDR3 length is 15 residues. As DNA, the CDR3 is TGTGCCAGCACAACAGGGGCCCTCAGCAATCAGCCCCAGCATTTT. It is translated as CASTTGALSNQPQHF.

This rearrangement joins TRBV10-2 to TRBJ1-2, with 7 bases fitting TRBD1. The CDR3 is made up of 13 amino acids. The ends lost 4 bases at V and 8 bases at J; junction bases unmatched: 7. Germline V lookup: CDR1 WSHSY, CDR2 SAAADI. CDR3 protein: CASSGQGVGGYTF. The CDR3 DNA reads as TGCGCCAGCAGTGGCCAGGGGGTAGGAGGCTACACCTTC.